Below, 12 T cell receptor beta chains from the same sample are listed, as sequenced in a study of cytotoxic CD8 clonotypes in ibrutinib-treated CLL. Sequencing used immunoSEQ multiplex PCR; TCRdb keeps in-frame clones, though not all of them. This table has 250,000 or so clones, 70% appearing once. Specimen: PBMCs, collected after 24 months of ibrutinib treatment. The receptors originated from a human donor with chronic lymphocytic leukemia.

The chain carries TRBV4-2 and TRBJ2-7; 7 nucleotides line up with TRBD1. Germline lookup yields CDR1 LGHNA and CDR2 YNFKEQ. This CDR3 contains 15 residues. V lost 4 bases and J lost 3; bases outside the gene matches: 9. CDR3: CASSPFRDSNYEQYF. The CDR3 nucleotides are TGTGCCAGCAGCCCTTTCCGGGACAGCAACTACGAGCAGTACTTC.

V usage is TRBV9 and J usage is TRBJ2-3, with 9 bases aligning to TRBD1. CDR1 is SGDLS, CDR2 YYNGEE, per germline. CDR3 length: 14 residues. With 4 bases clipped from V and 6 bases from J, the junction kept 6 bases outside the gene matches. The CDR3 region is CASSQSTGGDTQYF. CDR3 bases: TGTGCCAGCAGCCAATCGACAGGGGGGGATACGCAGTATTTT.

The chain recombines TRBV6-5 with TRBJ2-1; D is undetermined. Germline V lookup: CDR1 MNHEY, CDR2 SVGAGI. Trimming took 2 bases from V and 9 from J, leaving 20 bases between them. This CDR3 is 16 amino acids long. The CDR3 is CASSYAFGRSRPEQFF. The CDR3, as DNA: TGTGCCAGCAGTTACGCCTTCGGAAGATCGCGCCCTGAGCAGTTCTTC.

This clone occurred a few times. This chain joins TRBV5-5 and TRBJ2-3; D perhaps matches TRBD2 (5 bases). Germline V gene data show CDR1 as SGHKS and CDR2 as YYEKEE (reference sequence). This CDR3 spans 12 amino acids. V gave up 4 bases and J gave up 4 bases, with 7 bases separating them. CDR3 amino acids: CASSPGADTQYF. DNA for the CDR3: TGTGCCAGCAGCCCCGGGGCAGATACGCAGTATTTT.

This clone was observed a handful of times. Written as DNA, the CDR3 is TGTGCCAGCAGCCCGGGGGGCGAGTCCTACAATGAGCAGTTCTTC. It specifies CASSPGGESYNEQFF. V usage is TRBV28 and J usage is TRBJ2-1; weak D call: TRBD2 (7 bases). Trimming removed 6 bases from V and 1 base from J, with 13 bases in between. Germline loops: CDR1 MDHEN, CDR2 SYDVKM. The CDR3 runs to 15 residues.

The rearrangement uses TRBV7-3 and TRBJ1-2, with D perhaps TRBD1 (5 bases). This CDR3 comprises 13 residues. Deletions cut 1 base from V and 6 bases from J, with 9 bases between. CDR1 and CDR2 (germline): SGHTA, FQGTGA. In nucleotides, the CDR3 is TGTGCCAGCAGCTTAAAACGGGGGGATGGCTACACCTTC. Amino acid sequence: CASSLKRGDGYTF.

The CDR3 region is CATSRGADSNQPQHF. DNA for the CDR3: TGTGCCACCAGCAGAGGGGCGGACAGCAATCAGCCCCAGCATTTT. The rearrangement joins TRBV15 to TRBJ1-5; D not resolved. This CDR3 has 15 amino acids. In germline, CDR1 is LNHNV, CDR2 YYDKDF (reference sequence). The germline V and J ends were trimmed by 1 base and 1 base, with 8 bases remaining between them.

The chain combines TRBV7-9 with TRBJ1-5; possible D gene TRBD1, 5 bases. Trimming removed 2 bases from V and 3 bases from J, with 11 bases in between. Germline assignment: CDR1 SEHNR and CDR2 FQNEAQ (reference sequence). The CDR3 totals 15 residues. The CDR3 region is CASSLNGGTNQPQHF. The CDR3 DNA is TGTGCCAGCAGCTTAAACGGGGGGACCAATCAGCCCCAGCATTTT. The whole variable domain, filled in from reference TRBV7-9 and TRBJ1-5, reads DTGVSQNPRHKITKRGQNVTFRCDPISEHNRLYWYRQTLGQGPEFLTYFQNEAQLEKSRLLSDRFSAERPKGSFSTLEIQRTEQGDSAMYLCASSLNGGTNQPQHFGDGTRLSIL.

The chain has TRBV20-1 and TRBJ2-5; perhaps TRBD2 as D (5 bases). The germline V and J ends were trimmed by 6 bases and 7 bases, with 9 bases remaining between them. The CDR3 spans 10 residues. Per germline, CDR1 DFQATT and CDR2 SNEGSKA (reference sequence). The CDR3 here is CSARSGTQYF. CDR3 nucleotides: TGCAGTGCCAGAAGCGGGACCCAGTACTTC.

V is TRBV6-5 and J is TRBJ1-5; D uncertain. V was shortened by 7 bases and J by 1 base, with 5 bases between the two germline ends. This CDR3 spans 12 amino acids. Germline-derived CDR1 and CDR2 are MNHEY and SVGAGI. CDR3 residues: CASTDSNQPQHF. The CDR3 DNA reads TGTGCCAGCACAGACAGCAATCAGCCCCAGCATTTT.

The chain couples TRBV4-1 to TRBJ1-2; unclear D gene. Trimming shortened V by 0 bases and J by 4 bases, and 9 bases separated the two germline ends. Germline-derived CDR1 and CDR2 are MGHRA and YSYEKL. This CDR3 has 14 amino acids. The CDR3 nucleotides are TGCGCCAGCAGCCAAGATGGGAGCATCTATGGCTACACCTTC. Translated, it gives CASSQDGSIYGYTF.

V gene TRBV5-1 combines with J gene TRBJ2-7, with D possibly being TRBD1 (5 bases). CDR1 and CDR2 from the germline V gene are SGHRS and YFSETQ. V lost 1 base and J lost 2, with 13 bases in between. The CDR3 is made up of 15 amino acids. The CDR3 sequence: CASSLTTGRTYEQYF. CDR3 bases: TGCGCCAGCAGCTTGACTACAGGTAGGACCTACGAGCAGTACTTC.